Shown below are 20 T cell receptor beta chains from a single sample sequenced in a study of blood T cell repertoires in COVID-19. Repertoires were generated with immunoSEQ multiplex PCR, while TCRdb's copy carries only in-frame clones and drops some. The data contain 200,000 to 250,000 clones, just over 85% of them singletons. The source material was PBMCs or T cells enriched from blood (not recorded which). The source is a woman aged 35 to 49 with acute COVID-19.

A single count supports this clone. CDR3 sequence: CSVDGQGNIQYF. The CDR3 region has the DNA TGCAGCGTTGATGGACAGGGGAACATTCAGTACTTC. The chain carries TRBV29-1 and TRBJ2-4; 9 nucleotides agree with TRBD1. Germline trimming cut 3 bases from V and 7 bases from J; bases unmatched to any gene: 1. Looked up from germline, CDR1 is SQVTM and CDR2 is ANQGSEA. CDR3 length equals 12 residues.

The gene calls are TRBV9 and TRBJ1-6, with D perhaps matching TRBD1 (6 bases). This CDR3 region has 15 residues. V was cut by 4 bases and J by 7 bases, with 15 bases left in between. The germline CDR1 and CDR2 sequences are SGDLS and YYNGEE. The CDR3 sequence: CASSLTTGQNSPLHF. The CDR3 region has the DNA TGTGCCAGCAGCTTAACGACAGGCCAGAATTCACCCCTCCACTTT.

In its sample, this clone was seen once. This chain joins TRBV10-3 and TRBJ1-5; tentatively, D is TRBD1 (6 bases). V lost 8 bases and J 3 bases, leaving 11 bases between the germline ends. CDR1 ENHRY and CDR2 SYGVKD come from the germline V gene. This CDR3 is 13 amino acids long. In nucleotides, the CDR3 is TGTGCCATCGCTGCAGGGGACAATCAGCCCCAGCATTTT. Amino acids: CAIAAGDNQPQHF.

The sample holds a few counts of this clone. The V and J genes are TRBV5-5 and TRBJ1-5; 8 bases map to TRBD1. Losses at the gene ends were 4 bases for V and 2 bases for J; bases not matched to a gene: 2. The germline gives CDR1 SGHKS, CDR2 YYEKEE (reference sequence). The CDR3 has 14 residues. This CDR3 is CASSQGAGNQPQHF. CDR3 DNA sequence: TGTGCCAGCAGCCAGGGGGCCGGCAATCAGCCCCAGCATTTT.

The J gene is TRBJ1-2, the V gene TRBV13, with TRBD1 as a possible D gene (6 bases). The V gene lost 2 bases and the J gene lost 6 bases, with 19 bases spanning the gap. Germline V CDR1 and CDR2: PRHDT, FYEKMQ (reference sequence). This CDR3 comprises 16 residues. CDR3 bases: TGTGCCAGCAGCTTACAATACGGCAGGGGCCCCAATGGCTACACCTTC. It yields the protein CASSLQYGRGPNGYTF.

This clone was picked up one time. This chain links TRBV5-8 with TRBJ1-2, with TRBD1 matching over 8 bases. J was trimmed by 7 bases and V by 6 bases; bases with no gene match: 26. The CDR3 has 19 amino acids. Germline assignment: CDR1 SGHTS and CDR2 YDEGEE. The CDR3: CASILDGQGQVIPTGGYTF. DNA for the CDR3: TGTGCCAGCATCCTTGATGGACAGGGACAGGTCATACCCACGGGTGGCTACACCTTC. Full variable domain (rest looked up from reference TRBV5-8 and TRBJ1-2): EAGVTQSPTHLIKTRGQQATLRCSPISGHTSVYWYQQALGLGLQFLLWYDEGEERNRGNFPPRFSGRQFPNYSSELNVNALELEDSALYLCASILDGQGQVIPTGGYTFGSGTRLTVV.

CDR3 DNA sequence: TGTGCCAGCAGCTTAGCCACCGAAGCCTCCGCTTCCTTCTATGGCTACACCTTC. As protein: CASSLATEASASFYGYTF. The genes are TRBV7-2 and TRBJ1-2, with D uncertain. V was cut by 0 bases and J by 4 bases, with 21 bases left in between. This CDR3 has 18 residues. The germline gives CDR1 SGHTA, CDR2 FQGNSA.

The rearrangement uses TRBV18 and TRBJ1-1; the D gene is possibly TRBD1 (6 bases). Germline V gene lookup returns CDR1 KGHSH and CDR2 LQKENI. Trimming took 3 bases from V and 11 from J, leaving 19 bases between them. The CDR3 consists of 14 residues. In DNA, the CDR3 is TGTGCCAGCTCACCGGGCGGGGGCGGGCGTCAGGCTTTCTTT. It yields the protein CASSPGGGGRQAFF.

The chain employs TRBV6-4 and TRBJ1-6; 7 bases match TRBD1. CDR1 is MRHNA and CDR2 is SNTAGT in the germline V gene. Trimming removed 6 bases from V and 10 bases from J; junction bases left unmatched: 9. The CDR3 is 14 residues long. The CDR3 DNA reads as TGTGCCAGCAGCCACCGGGACAGAGGCTCACCCCTCCACTTT. Translated: CASSHRDRGSPLHF.

This chain connects TRBV5-4 to TRBJ1-2, with 8 bases fitting TRBD1. CDR3 length: 16 residues. CDR1 and CDR2 from the germline V gene are SGHNT and YYREEE (reference sequence). J was trimmed by 5 bases and V by 0 bases; bases with no gene match: 9. The CDR3 loop is CASSLAHGTGGYGYTF. CDR3 bases: TGTGCCAGCAGCTTGGCCCACGGGACAGGCGGTTATGGCTACACCTTC.

The gene calls are TRBV7-3 and TRBJ2-2; possible D gene TRBD2, 5 bases. CDR1 and CDR2 (germline): SGHTA, FQGTGA. V dropped 5 bases and J dropped 6 bases, with 19 bases sitting between them. This CDR3 region has 16 residues. The CDR3 DNA is TGTGCCAGCAGCCCTCAACCGGGATTCTTGGCCGGGGAGCTGTTTTTT. Translation: CASSPQPGFLAGELFF.

The chain is built from TRBV3-1 (or the pseudogene TRBV3-2) and TRBJ2-3, with TRBD1 matching 8 bases. V gave up 2 bases and J gave up 4 bases; unmatched junction bases: 14. The V gene's germline CDR1 is LGHDT and CDR2 YNNKEL (reference sequence). The CDR3 contains 18 residues. CDR3: CASSQTGRQGSGSDTQYF. The CDR3 DNA sequence: TGTGCCAGCAGCCAAACGGGGAGACAGGGGTCAGGGTCAGATACGCAGTATTTT.

The chain joins TRBV5-4 to TRBJ1-1, with D possibly matching TRBD1 (6 bases). The germline V and J ends were trimmed by 4 bases and 1 base, with 14 bases remaining between them. CDR1 is SGHNT and CDR2 is YYREEE in the germline V gene (reference sequence). The CDR3 is 15 residues long. CDR3 region: CASSLMGGGNTEAFF. The CDR3 bases are TGTGCCAGCAGCCTAATGGGAGGGGGGAACACTGAAGCTTTCTTT.

The chain has TRBV11-2 and TRBJ1-1; D is possibly TRBD1 (6 bases). Germline lookup yields CDR1 SGHAT and CDR2 FQNNGV. The V end was cut by 5 bases, the J end by 5 bases, with 24 bases between. The CDR3 consists of 17 residues. The CDR3 protein is CASSNLGGPGGRTEAFF. The CDR3 DNA reads as TGTGCCAGCAGCAACCTAGGGGGACCGGGGGGTAGGACTGAAGCTTTCTTT.

This clone was counted a few times. The chain uses TRBV28 and TRBJ1-4, with 7 bases matching TRBD1. This CDR3 spans 14 amino acids. Trimming at V came to 7 bases and at J to 5 bases, leaving 7 bases not matched to a gene. Germline loops: CDR1 MDHEN, CDR2 SYDVKM. CDR3 in amino acids: CASMKGAQNEKLFF. CDR3 coding DNA: TGTGCCAGCATGAAGGGGGCGCAAAATGAAAAACTGTTTTTT.

In DNA form, the CDR3 reads TGTGCCAGTAGTATACGGGGCGGGATCGTAGCCGGGGAGCTGTTTTTT. This sequence encodes CASSIRGGIVAGELFF. The V and J genes are TRBV19 and TRBJ2-2, with TRBD2 as a possible D gene (6 bases). This CDR3 spans 16 amino acids. Germline CDR1 LNHDA, CDR2 SQIVND (reference sequence). Trimming took off 2 bases at V and 6 bases at J, with 16 bases between the two ends.

This clone was seen only once. The chain carries TRBV28 and TRBJ1-3, with a weak D call TRBD1 (6 bases). CDR3 length: 15 residues. With 1 base removed from V and 2 bases from J, the gap between germline ends came to 9 bases. CDR1 MDHEN and CDR2 SYDVKM come from the germline V gene. The CDR3 bases are TGTGCCAGCAGTTTATTGGGGGGGCCTGGAAACACCATATATTTT. Amino acid sequence: CASSLLGGPGNTIYF.

The V and J genes are TRBV2 and TRBJ1-2; 9 bases fit TRBD1. The trim removed 6 bases at V and 4 bases at J, leaving 6 bases unmatched. This CDR3 region has 14 residues. CDR1 is SNHLY, CDR2 FYNNEI, per germline. CDR3: CASSGRDRVYGYTF. CDR3 sequence (DNA): TGTGCCAGCAGCGGCCGGGACAGGGTCTATGGCTACACCTTC. Together with reference TRBV2 and TRBJ1-2, the CDR3 gives the full variable domain: EPEVTQTPSHQVTQMGQEVILRCVPISNHLYFYWYRQILGQKVEFLVSFYNNEISEKSEIFDDQFSVERPDGSNFTLKIRSTKLEDSAMYFCASSGRDRVYGYTFGSGTRLTVV.

This chain connects TRBV10-1 to TRBJ1-1; a weak D match, TRBD1 (6 bases). CDR1 and CDR2 from the germline V gene are WNHNN and SYGVQD (reference sequence). Trimming removed 9 bases at V and 1 base at J, with 9 bases between. The length of the CDR3 is 12 residues. The CDR3 loop reads CASSTGNTEAFF. The CDR3 DNA reads as TGCGCCAGTTCGACAGGGAACACTGAAGCTTTCTTT.

The chain uses TRBV5-6 and TRBJ1-1; 7 nucleotides align to TRBD1. The V gene's germline CDR1 is SGHDT and CDR2 YYEEEE. The ends lost 4 bases at V and 1 base at J; junction bases unmatched: 7. This CDR3 comprises 15 residues. CDR3 in DNA: TGTGCCAGCAGCAGCGGACAGGTGCGGAACACTGAAGCTTTCTTT. It translates to CASSSGQVRNTEAFF.